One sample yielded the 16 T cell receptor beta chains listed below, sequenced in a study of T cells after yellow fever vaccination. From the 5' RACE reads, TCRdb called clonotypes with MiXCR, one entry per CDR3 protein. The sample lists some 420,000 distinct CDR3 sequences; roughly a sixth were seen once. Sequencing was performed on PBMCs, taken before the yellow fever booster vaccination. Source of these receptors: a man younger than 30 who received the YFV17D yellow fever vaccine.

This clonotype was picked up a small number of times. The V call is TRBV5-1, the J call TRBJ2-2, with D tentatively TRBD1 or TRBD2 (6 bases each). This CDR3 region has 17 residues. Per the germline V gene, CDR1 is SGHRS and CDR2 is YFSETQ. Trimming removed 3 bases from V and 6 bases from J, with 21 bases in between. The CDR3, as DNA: TGCGCCAGCAGCTGGACTACAGGGATTCGTGTAGCCGGGGAGCTGTTTTTT. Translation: CASSWTTGIRVAGELFF.

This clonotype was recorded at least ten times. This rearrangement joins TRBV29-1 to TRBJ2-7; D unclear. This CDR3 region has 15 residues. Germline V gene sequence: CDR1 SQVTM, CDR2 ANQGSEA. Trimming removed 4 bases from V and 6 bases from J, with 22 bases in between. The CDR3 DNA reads TGCAGCGTTGCCCGGCAGGCCCATGCAGAAGGCGAGCAGTACTTC. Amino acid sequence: CSVARQAHAEGEQYF.

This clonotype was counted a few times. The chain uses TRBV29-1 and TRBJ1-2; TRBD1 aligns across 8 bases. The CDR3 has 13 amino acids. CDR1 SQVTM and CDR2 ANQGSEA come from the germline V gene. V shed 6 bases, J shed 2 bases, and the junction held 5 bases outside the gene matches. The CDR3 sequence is CSVYRDRNYGYTF. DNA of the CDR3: TGCAGCGTATACCGGGACAGGAACTATGGCTACACCTTC.

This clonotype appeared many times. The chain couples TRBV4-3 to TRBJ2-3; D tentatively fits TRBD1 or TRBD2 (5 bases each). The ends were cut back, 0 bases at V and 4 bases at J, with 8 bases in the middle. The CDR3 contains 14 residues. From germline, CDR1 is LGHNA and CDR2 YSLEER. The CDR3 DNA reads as TGCGCCAGCAGCCAAGATAGAGGGGCAGATACGCAGTATTTT. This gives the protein CASSQDRGADTQYF.

CDR3 sequence: CASSQDLGTRLHEQFF. In nucleotides, the CDR3 is TGCGCCAGCAGCCAAGATCTGGGTACTAGGTTGCATGAGCAGTTCTTC. V usage is TRBV4-3 and J usage is TRBJ2-1, with D perhaps TRBD2 (5 bases). This CDR3 is built from 16 residues. The ends were cut back, 0 bases at V and 8 bases at J, with 17 bases in the middle. Germline-derived CDR1 and CDR2 are LGHNA and YSLEER.

CDR3 region: CASLTRGNTGELFF. CDR3 sequence (DNA): TGTGCCAGCCTGACCCGCGGGAACACCGGGGAGCTGTTTTTT. The genes are TRBV7-6 and TRBJ2-2; D not certain. From germline, CDR1 is SGHVS and CDR2 FNYEAQ. V lost 8 bases and J 1 base, leaving 11 bases between the germline ends. The CDR3 loop spans 14 amino acids.

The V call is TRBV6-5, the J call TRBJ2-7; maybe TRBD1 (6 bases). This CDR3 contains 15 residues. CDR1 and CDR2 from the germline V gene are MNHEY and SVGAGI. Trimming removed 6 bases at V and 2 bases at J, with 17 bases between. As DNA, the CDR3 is TGTGCCAGCAGCCCTAGACAGGCTTCACCCTACGAGCAGTACTTC. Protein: CASSPRQASPYEQYF.

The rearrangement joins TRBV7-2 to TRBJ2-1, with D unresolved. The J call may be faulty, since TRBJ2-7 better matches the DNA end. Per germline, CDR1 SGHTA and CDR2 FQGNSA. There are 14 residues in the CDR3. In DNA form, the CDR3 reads TGTGCCAGCAGCTTAGACCTAAACTACAATGAGCAGTACTTC. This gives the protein CASSLDLNYNEQYF.

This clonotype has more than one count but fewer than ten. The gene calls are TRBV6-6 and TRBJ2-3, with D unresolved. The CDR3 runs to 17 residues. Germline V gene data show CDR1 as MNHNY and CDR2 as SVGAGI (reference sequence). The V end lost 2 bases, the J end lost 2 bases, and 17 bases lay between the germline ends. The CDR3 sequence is CASSYTIRVILTDTQYF. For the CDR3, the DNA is TGTGCCAGCAGTTACACCATAAGGGTAATCCTCACAGATACGCAGTATTTT.

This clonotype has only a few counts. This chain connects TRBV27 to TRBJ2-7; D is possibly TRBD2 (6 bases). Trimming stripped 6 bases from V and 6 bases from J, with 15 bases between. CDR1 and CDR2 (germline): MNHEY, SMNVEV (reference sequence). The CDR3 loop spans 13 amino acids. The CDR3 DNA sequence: TGTGCCAGCAGCCTTAACGGGGGTTCCGAGCAGTACTTC. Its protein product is CASSLNGGSEQYF.

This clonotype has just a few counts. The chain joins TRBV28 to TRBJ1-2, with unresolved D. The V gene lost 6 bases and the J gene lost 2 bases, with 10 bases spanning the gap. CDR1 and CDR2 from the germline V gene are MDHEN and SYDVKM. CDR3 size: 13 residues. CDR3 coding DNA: TGTGCCAGCAGACCTGGGAACAACTATGGCTACACCTTC. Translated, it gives CASRPGNNYGYTF.

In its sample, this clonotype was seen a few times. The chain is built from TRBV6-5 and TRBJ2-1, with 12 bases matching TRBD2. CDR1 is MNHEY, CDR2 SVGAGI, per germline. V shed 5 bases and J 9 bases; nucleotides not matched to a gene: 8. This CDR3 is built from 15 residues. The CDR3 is CASSPSGGAGGEQFF. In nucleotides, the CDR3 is TGTGCCAGCAGTCCTAGCGGGGGGGCCGGAGGTGAGCAGTTCTTC.

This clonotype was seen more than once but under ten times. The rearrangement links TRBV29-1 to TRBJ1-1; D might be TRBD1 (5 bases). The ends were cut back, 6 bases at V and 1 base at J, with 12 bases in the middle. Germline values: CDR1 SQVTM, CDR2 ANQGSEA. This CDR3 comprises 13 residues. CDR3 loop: CSVPGRSNTEAFF. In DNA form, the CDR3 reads TGCAGCGTCCCGGGACGGTCGAACACTGAAGCTTTCTTT.

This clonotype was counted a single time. The CDR3 loop is CASTPGTEETQYF. CDR3 DNA sequence: TGTGCCAGCACTCCCGGGACAGAAGAGACCCAGTACTTC. J is TRBJ2-5 and V is TRBV11-2; 7 nucleotides line up with TRBD1. The V gene's germline CDR1 is SGHAT and CDR2 FQNNGV. This CDR3 region has 13 residues. V shed 7 bases and J 3 bases; nucleotides not matched to a gene: 5.

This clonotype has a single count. As DNA, the CDR3 is TGCGCCAGCAGCTTGGTGGAGGGGGCGAAGAACACTGAAGCTTTCTTT. Its protein product is CASSLVEGAKNTEAFF. J is TRBJ1-1 and V is TRBV5-1; 7 positions match TRBD1. CDR3 length: 16 residues. Per the germline V gene, CDR1 is SGHRS and CDR2 is YFSETQ. Unmatched junction bases numbered 6, after V lost 0 bases and J lost 1 base.

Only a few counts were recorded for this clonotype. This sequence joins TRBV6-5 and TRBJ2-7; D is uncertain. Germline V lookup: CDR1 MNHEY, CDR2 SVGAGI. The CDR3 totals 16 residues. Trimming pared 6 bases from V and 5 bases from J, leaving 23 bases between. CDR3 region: CASSPSLRPRPDEQYF. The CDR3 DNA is TGTGCCAGCAGCCCCAGTCTTAGGCCGCGACCGGACGAGCAGTACTTC.